The source of this T cell receptor beta chain is a study of CD8+ T cells in alopecia areata. Study details: Treated patients received oral tofacitinib, 5 to 10 mg twice daily.

cDNA prepared by RNA extraction and subsequent reverse transcription served as the template for sequencing. TCRdb's table, derived via immunoSEQ multiplex PCR, lists solely in-frame clones and lacks some. The sample shows more than 200,000 clones, under 70% of them seen only once. Treatment indicated: oral pan-JAK inhibitor, 5-10 mg twice daily. The V and J ends lost 3 bases and 11 bases respectively, with 13 bases between them. The CDR3 is 11 amino acids. In germline, CDR1 is DFQATT, CDR2 SNEGSKA (reference sequence). Whole-study findings and limits: Scalp samples also yield sequences of resident alphabeta T cells from normal skin. Tofacitinib significantly decreased scalp clonality and expanded CD8+ clones among top 100.

Remarks on this clone: Its specificity is not known.

This specimen was CD4+ T cells sorted from blood, taken at week 4, from a patient treated with tofacitinib. The V call is TRBV20-1, the J call TRBJ1-1; no reliable D call. The clonotype originates from a human donor with alopecia areata. Here the CDR3 reads CSARAVNEAFF. The DNA of the CDR3 is TGCAGTGCTAGGGCCGTTAATGAGGCTTTCTTT.